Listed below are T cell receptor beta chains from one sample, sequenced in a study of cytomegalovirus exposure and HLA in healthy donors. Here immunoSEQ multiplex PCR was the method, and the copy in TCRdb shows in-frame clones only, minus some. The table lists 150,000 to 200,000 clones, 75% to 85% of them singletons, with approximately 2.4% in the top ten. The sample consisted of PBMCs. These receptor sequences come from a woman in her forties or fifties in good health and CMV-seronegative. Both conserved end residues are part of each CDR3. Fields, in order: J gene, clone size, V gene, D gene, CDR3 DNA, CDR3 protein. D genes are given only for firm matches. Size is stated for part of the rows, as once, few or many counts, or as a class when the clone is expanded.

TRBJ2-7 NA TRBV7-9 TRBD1 TGTGCCAGCAGCCTTGAAAGGGGGCACTACGAGCAGTACTTC CASSLERGHYEQYF
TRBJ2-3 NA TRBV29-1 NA TGCAGCGTTGAAGACCCCTGGCAGAGCACAGATACGCAGTATTTT CSVEDPWQSTDTQYF
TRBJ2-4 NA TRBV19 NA TGTGCCAGTAGTATCAATACGGGAAACATTCAGTACTTC CASSINTGNIQYF
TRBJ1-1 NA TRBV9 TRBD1 TGTGCCAGCAGTAGGACAGGGGAAGCTTTCTTT CASSRTGEAFF
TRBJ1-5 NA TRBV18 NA TGTGCCACCCTGAACAGGGCCCCAAGGGACAATCAGCCCCAGCATTTT CATLNRAPRDNQPQHF
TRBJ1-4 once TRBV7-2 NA TGTGCCAGCAGCTTAGCAGCAGGGGCTAATGAAAAACTGTTTTTT CASSLAAGANEKLFF
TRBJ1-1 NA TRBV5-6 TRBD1 TGTGCCAGCAGCACTATCGACAGGGAGACTGAAGCTTTCTTT CASSTIDRETEAFF
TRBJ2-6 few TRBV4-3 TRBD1 TGCGCCAGCAGCCATGAGACAGGGGACGCCAACGTCCTGACTTTC CASSHETGDANVLTF
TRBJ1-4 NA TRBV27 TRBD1 TGTGCCAGCAGCCTACAGGGGGTTGAGGAAAAACTGTTTTTT CASSLQGVEEKLFF
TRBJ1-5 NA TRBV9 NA TGTGCCAGCAGCGTAGCTGGGGGCAGGAATCAGCCCCAGCATTTT CASSVAGGRNQPQHF
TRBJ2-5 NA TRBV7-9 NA TGTGCCAGCAGCTTAGCGCTTCCGGGAGAGACCCAGTACTTC CASSLALPGETQYF
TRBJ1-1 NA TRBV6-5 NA TGTGCCAGCGGAGACAGGGAAGCTTTCTTT CASGDREAFF
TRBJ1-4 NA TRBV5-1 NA TGCGCCAGCAGCTTGGGCGGGGGTGAAAAACTGTTTTTT CASSLGGGEKLFF
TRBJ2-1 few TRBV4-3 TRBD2 TGCGCCAGCAGCCAAGAACGTCCGGGGGGGCCCAATGAGCAGTTCTTC CASSQERPGGPNEQFF
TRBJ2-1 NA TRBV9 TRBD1 TGTGCCAGCAGCGTAGCCCTTGGGACAGTCTCCTACAATGAGCAGTTCTTC CASSVALGTVSYNEQFF
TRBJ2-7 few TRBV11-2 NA TGTGCCAGCAGCTTAGTCGGACAGCCAGGAAACTACGAGCAGTACTTC CASSLVGQPGNYEQYF
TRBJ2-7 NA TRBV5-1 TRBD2 TGCGCCAGCAGCTTAACACTAGCGGGGGGGCGCGAGCAGTACTTC CASSLTLAGGREQYF
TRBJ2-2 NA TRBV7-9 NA TGTGCCAGCAGCTTAGAACAGTCTACCGGGGAGCTGTTTTTT CASSLEQSTGELFF
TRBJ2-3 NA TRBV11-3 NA TGTGCCAGCAGCAAAGAGGGCCTGCCAGATACGCAGTATTTT CASSKEGLPDTQYF
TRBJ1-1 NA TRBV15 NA TGTGCCACCAGCAGAGAGCGAATTCCCCCGACAGCCATGAACACTGAAGCTTTCTTT CATSRERIPPTAMNTEAFF
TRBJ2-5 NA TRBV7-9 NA TGTGCCAGCAGCTTAGGTGTGGCGGGGAGGATCGCGGAGACCCAGTACTTC CASSLGVAGRIAETQYF
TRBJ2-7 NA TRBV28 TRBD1 TGTGCCAGCAGTCCTCCCGGGACAGTCTACGAGCAGTACTTC CASSPPGTVYEQYF
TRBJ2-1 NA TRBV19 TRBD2 TGTGCCAGTAGTATAGATACCCCCACTAGCGGGAGTCGGAATGAGCAGTTCTTC CASSIDTPTSGSRNEQFF
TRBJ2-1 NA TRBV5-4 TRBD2 TGTGCCAGCAGCCCCGGACTAGCAGGGGATAGACAGCAGCTCTTC CASSPGLAGDRQQLF
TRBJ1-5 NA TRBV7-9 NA TGTGCCAGCAGCTTAGGGGTGGGGCGGGGACAGCCCCAGCATTTT CASSLGVGRGQPQHF
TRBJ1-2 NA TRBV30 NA TGTGCCTGGAGCGAGACAGTTGCCTCTAGGTATGGCTACACCTTC CAWSETVASRYGYTF
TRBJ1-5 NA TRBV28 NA TGTGCCAGCAGTTTTATCCGACAGGCCAATCAGCCCCAGCATTTT CASSFIRQANQPQHF
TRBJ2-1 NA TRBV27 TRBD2 TGTGCCAGCAGGGTAGCGGGAGGGCTGGGCAATGAGCAGTTCTTC CASRVAGGLGNEQFF